This TCR beta chain was recorded in a study of T cell responses to AZD1222 COVID-19 vaccine (dated by TCRdb to the early 2020s). Turning to the overall study: AZD1222 recipients with second doses at about 4 weeks or about 12 weeks were pooled, because spike-specific TCR depth and breadth did not differ between schedules. TCR sequencing was performed for roughly 250 trial participants, of whom about 200 were given two doses of AZD1222 and around 25 were given two doses of MenACWY control vaccine. Trial participants were enrolled by age into 18-55, 56-69 and 70-plus year subgroups, with around 150, 28 and 57 TCR-sequenced participants respectively.

For this clone: The antigen it recognizes is unknown. There are no base qualities to consult, and no much larger clone falls within one base.

Germline trimming amounts to 5 bases on V and 2 bases on J, with 6 as the count of junction bases outside the gene matches. For CDR1 and CDR2, the germline V gene (reference sequence) lists SEHNR and FQNEAQ. The CDR3 contains 15 residues, cysteine and phenylalanine counted. CDR3 DNA is the only sequence kept; it has 45 bases, read in frame from the first base. Broad study findings and their caveats: Because no samples from the day 14 peak response were available, repertoires could be characterized only after the peak T cell response. Participants were mostly white British and included more females than males, and it was suggested by the authors that clonal diversity may have been underestimated. Nearly half of unique spike-specific TCRs reportedly recognized epitopes outside regions mutated in the B.1.351 and B.1.1.7 variants. Spike-specific TCR breadth and depth rose significantly after two AZD1222 doses compared with day 0 and with MenACWY recipients. Vaccine-associated CD4 TCRs spanned the whole spike protein, with dominant responses in regions 160-218 and 743-854. In the small 56-69-year group, the increase in depth fell short of significance, most likely because of low power. Only five to seven AZD1222 recipients were SARS-CoV-2 seropositive at baseline, limiting conclusions about previously exposed vaccinees.

The time point label, as the study defines it: baseline before first vaccination. The vaccinee samples were drawn from two UK trials, COV001 and COV002, one of which was a single-blind randomized controlled phase 2/3 trial testing AZD1222 (ChAdOx1 nCoV-19) in healthy adults. Trial participant PBMC samples were collected at day 0 and day 28 after the second dose for TCRbeta chain sequencing. The CDR3 regions of human TCRbeta chains were subjected to immunosequencing. The paper's data handling went like this. Repertoire TCRs were checked for matches against a reference library of SARS-CoV-2-specific TCRs that had been generated using the MIRA antigen-specificity platform. Breadth meant the fraction of unique TCRs that were SARS-CoV-2-associated, whereas depth meant the fraction of total T cells that were SARS-CoV-2-associated. Using the MIRA data, each spike-specific TCR was mapped to the spike region that the TCR reacts to and placed in a CD4 or CD8 class. Log10-transformed breadth and depth values were compared by one-way ANOVA with Sidak's multiple comparisons tests. In TCRdb, the immuneACCESS table is reduced to in-frame sequences with V and J assigned. These tables do not hold every clone; where another copy was compared, an unresolved V gene accounts for under half, and the others remain unexplained. That table gives V, J and clone size, and the DNA gave D and trimming. The sample includes tens of thousands of clones, with approximately 91% observed a single time. Roughly 4.8% of the sample lies in the top ten.

This receptor was taken from an adult in good health. This specimen was peripheral blood, taken on day 0 of AZD1222 vaccination. The chain uses TRBV7-9 and TRBJ1-3, with 7 bases matching TRBD1. The CDR3 protein is CASSVEGAAGNTIYF. The DNA is as follows: TGTGCCAGCAGCGTAGAGGGGGCTGCTGGAAACACCATATATTTT. The full variable domain, completed from the reference TRBV7-9 and TRBJ1-3 proteins outside the CDR3, reads DTGVSQNPRHKITKRGQNVTFRCDPISEHNRLYWYRQTLGQGPEFLTYFQNEAQLEKSRLLSDRFSAERPKGSFSTLEIQRTEQGDSAMYLCASSVEGAAGNTIYFGEGSWLTVV.